These 30 T cell receptor beta chains share one sample of origin, sequenced in a study of T cell responses to AZD1222 COVID-19 vaccine (dated by TCRdb to the early 2020s). What the time point label conveys for this sample: about 28 days (+/-7) after the second vaccine dose. Library construction relied on the immunoSEQ multiplex PCR assay. Drawn from immuneACCESS, this table holds only the in-frame rearrangements with V and J called that TCRdb kept. Clones are partly lost; checked studies trace under half to an unresolved V gene and leave the rest unexplained. Counted in this sample were over 140,000 clones; nearly 95% of them appeared once. Of the sample, 3% to 4.5% is held by the ten largest clones. Sequences were derived from peripheral blood, sampled 28 days after the second AZD1222 dose. These receptors all come from an adult who received the AZD1222 COVID-19 vaccine.

This chain links TRBV7-2 with TRBJ2-7, with TRBD2 identical over 12 bases. Germline assignment: CDR1 SGHTA and CDR2 FQGNSA. The CDR3 is 14 amino acids. Germline trimming cut 5 bases from V and 3 bases from J; bases unmatched to any gene: 2. CDR3 region: CASSETSGGYEQYF. The CDR3 DNA reads TGTGCCAGCAGCGAGACTAGCGGGGGCTACGAGCAGTACTTC.

The gene calls are TRBV20-1 and TRBJ1-1; unclear D gene. CDR3 length equals 13 residues. CDR1 is DFQATT and CDR2 is SNEGSKA in the germline V gene (reference sequence). Trimming left V 3 bases short and J 1 base short, with 9 bases between. The CDR3 sequence is CSASGGRNTEAFF. CDR3 bases: TGCAGTGCTAGTGGCGGGAGGAACACTGAAGCTTTCTTT.

The J gene is TRBJ2-1, the V gene TRBV4-3; 9 bases match TRBD2. Germline assignment: CDR1 LGHNA and CDR2 YSLEER. J was trimmed by 7 bases and V by 4 bases; bases with no gene match: 11. CDR3 length: 16 amino acids. The CDR3 loop is CASSPSLAGEGNEQFF. Here the CDR3 DNA reads TGCGCCAGCAGCCCCTCACTAGCGGGCGAGGGGAATGAGCAGTTCTTC.

V and J are TRBV10-3 and TRBJ2-2; TRBD2 matches 15 bases. The V gene end was trimmed by 11 bases and the J gene end by 1 base; junction bases not matched to a gene: 8. CDR1 ENHRY and CDR2 SYGVKD come from the germline V gene. CDR3 length: 17 residues. The CDR3 coding sequence is TGTGCCCTCTCTCCGGGACTAGCGGGAGGGAACACCGGGGAGCTGTTTTTT. As protein: CALSPGLAGGNTGELFF.

The genes are TRBV7-8 and TRBJ1-2; D ambiguous. This CDR3 spans 17 amino acids. CDR1 is SGHVS and CDR2 is FQNEAQ in the germline V gene. Trimming cost V 1 base and J 7 bases, with 22 bases left between them. The CDR3 is CASSLVESGSVVAGYTF. The DNA for the CDR3 is TGTGCCAGCAGCTTAGTGGAGAGCGGGTCGGTTGTGGCTGGCTACACCTTC. Drawing the rest from reference TRBV7-8 and TRBJ1-2, the complete variable domain is GAGVSQSPRYKVAKRGQDVALRCDPISGHVSLFWYQQALGQGPEFLTYFQNEAQLDKSGLPSDRFFAERPEGSVSTLKIQRTQQEDSAVYLCASSLVESGSVVAGYTFGSGTRLTVV.

This chain connects TRBV7-2 to TRBJ2-7; 11 bases line up with TRBD2. This CDR3 is built from 15 residues. The V and J ends lost 1 base and 7 bases, in that order; junction bases with no gene match: 6. Germline V gives CDR1 SGHTA, CDR2 FQGNSA. CDR3 protein: CASSLVASGRREQYF. The DNA for the CDR3 is TGTGCCAGCAGCTTAGTGGCTAGCGGGAGGCGAGAGCAGTACTTC.

The rearrangement uses TRBV19 and TRBJ1-5; D might be TRBD1 (5 bases). The germline V gene encodes CDR1 LNHDA and CDR2 SQIVND (reference sequence). The V end lost 7 bases, the J end lost 7 bases, and 17 bases lay between the germline ends. The CDR3 is made up of 14 amino acids. Here the CDR3 DNA reads TGTGCCAGTAAGGCCGTGGGGGTTATCCAGCCCCAGCATTTT. It encodes CASKAVGVIQPQHF.

This clone showed up just once. This chain links TRBV28 with TRBJ1-2, with D possibly being TRBD1 (5 bases). Germline V CDR1 and CDR2: MDHEN, SYDVKM. This CDR3 comprises 14 residues. The CDR3 DNA is TGTTCACACCGGCGGTTAGACAGCAACTATGGCTACACCTTC. It encodes CSHRRLDSNYGYTF.

The chain couples TRBV6-6 to TRBJ1-6; D remains ambiguous. This CDR3 contains 15 residues. The germline CDR1 and CDR2 sequences are MNHNY and SVGAGI (reference sequence). The V gene lost 4 bases and the J gene lost 0 bases, with 7 bases spanning the gap. The CDR3 loop is CASSFGSSYNSPLHF. CDR3 bases: TGTGCCAGCAGTTTCGGGAGCTCCTATAATTCACCCCTCCACTTT.

The chain is built from TRBV4-3 and TRBJ2-1; TRBD2 might be the D (5 bases). The CDR3 is 15 residues long. Per germline, CDR1 LGHNA and CDR2 YSLEER. Trimming left V 2 bases short and J 8 bases short, with 16 bases between. CDR3 DNA sequence: TGCGCCAGCAGCCAATCACTAATCGTGGGAGATGAGCAGTTCTTC. Its protein product is CASSQSLIVGDEQFF.

A single count supports this clone. The V gene is TRBV5-1, the J gene TRBJ2-1, with 8 bases fitting TRBD1. Germline V CDR1 and CDR2: SGHRS, YFSETQ. Trimming cost V 5 bases and J 8 bases; bases outside gene matches: 12. The CDR3 extends over 15 amino acids. The CDR3 DNA sequence: TGCGCCAGCAGGAGGTGGACGCAGGACAGGGATGAGCAGTTCTTC. It is translated as CASRRWTQDRDEQFF.

This clone was detected only a few times. This chain connects TRBV7-2 to TRBJ2-7, with a weak D call TRBD2 (6 bases). Germline V gene data show CDR1 as SGHTA and CDR2 as FQGNSA. CDR3 length: 14 residues. V was trimmed by 8 bases and J by 3 bases, leaving 17 bases between them. The CDR3 sequence is CASRPRESLYEQYF. CDR3 DNA: TGTGCCAGCCGCCCACGGGAGTCCCTCTACGAGCAGTACTTC.

The V and J genes are TRBV7-2 and TRBJ2-1; no definite D call. The V gene lost 1 base and the J gene lost 7 bases, with 17 bases spanning the gap. CDR1 and CDR2 from the germline V gene are SGHTA and FQGNSA. The CDR3 is 16 residues long. The CDR3 loop reads CASSLVPTPIRNEQFF. CDR3 nucleotide sequence: TGTGCCAGCAGCTTAGTCCCCACCCCGATCAGGAATGAGCAGTTCTTC.

This sequence joins TRBV10-3 and TRBJ2-3, with no clear D. Trimming shortened V by 11 bases and J by 2 bases, and 17 bases separated the two germline ends. CDR1 is ENHRY, CDR2 SYGVKD, per germline. This CDR3 has 14 amino acids. CDR3 DNA sequence: TGTGCCGTCTCAACGGCTCAAAACACAGATACGCAGTATTTT. It encodes CAVSTAQNTDTQYF.

The chain recombines TRBV6-5 with TRBJ1-1, with D possibly TRBD1 on 6 matching bases. The germline V and J ends were trimmed by 8 bases and 5 bases, with 21 bases remaining between them. The CDR3 length is 15 residues. CDR1 and CDR2 (germline): MNHEY, SVGAGI. CDR3 region: CASWERGVISTEAFF. The CDR3 bases are TGTGCCAGCTGGGAGAGGGGGGTGATTAGTACTGAAGCTTTCTTT.

The rearrangement uses TRBV7-8 and TRBJ2-7; D gene uncertain. The germline V and J ends were trimmed by 3 bases and 2 bases, with 8 bases remaining between them. This CDR3 spans 13 amino acids. Germline CDR1 reads SGHVS; CDR2 reads FQNEAQ. The CDR3 here is CASSFARAYEQYF. The CDR3, as DNA: TGTGCCAGCAGCTTTGCCCGGGCCTACGAGCAGTACTTC.

The chain uses TRBV10-1 and TRBJ1-5; D is unclear. Germline V gene lookup returns CDR1 WNHNN and CDR2 SYGVQD (reference sequence). The CDR3 covers 11 residues. Trimming shortened V by 4 bases and J by 5 bases, and 3 bases separated the two germline ends. CDR3 nucleotides: TGCGCCAGCAGTGGTTATCAGCCCCAGCATTTT. Encoded protein: CASSGYQPQHF.

This clone was seen only once. The DNA for the CDR3 is TGTGCCAGTAGTCGGACGGGTAAAGAGACCCAGTACTTC. Translated, it gives CASSRTGKETQYF. The chain carries TRBV19 and TRBJ2-5; D gene uncertain. V shed 5 bases and J shed 3 bases, with 10 bases lying between them. Germline V gene data show CDR1 as LNHDA and CDR2 as SQIVND (reference sequence). The CDR3 runs to 13 residues.

V gene TRBV18 combines with J gene TRBJ1-1, with D possibly TRBD1 on 5 matching bases. The CDR3 loop spans 13 amino acids. Germline CDR1 KGHSH, CDR2 LQKENI. V lost 2 bases and J 4 bases, leaving 8 bases between the germline ends. The CDR3 protein is CASSPGRVTEAFF. The CDR3, as DNA: TGTGCCAGCTCACCAGGCAGGGTCACTGAAGCTTTCTTT.

V and J are TRBV6-5 and TRBJ1-1, with D hard to call. The CDR3 consists of 12 residues. Between the trimmed V and J ends, which lost 4 bases and 6 bases, there was a span of 9 bases. Germline V CDR1 and CDR2: MNHEY, SVGAGI. CDR3 in amino acids: CASSSKTSEAFF. The CDR3 DNA is TGTGCCAGCAGTTCTAAAACATCTGAAGCTTTCTTT.

The chain combines TRBV6-5 with TRBJ2-1; D assignment may be TRBD1 or TRBD2 (5 bases each). The ends were cut back, 6 bases at V and 4 bases at J, with 16 bases in the middle. Germline V gene data show CDR1 as MNHEY and CDR2 as SVGAGI. This CDR3 comprises 15 residues. The CDR3 DNA reads TGTGCCAGCAGCCGAGGTCAGTGGGGGTACAATGAGCAGTTCTTC. Translation gives CASSRGQWGYNEQFF.

This clone was seen more than once but under ten times. The genes are TRBV29-1 and TRBJ2-7; 8 bases match TRBD1. With V trimmed by 2 bases and J by 3 bases, 6 bases remained unmatched. The germline V gene encodes CDR1 SQVTM and CDR2 ANQGSEA. CDR3 length equals 14 residues. CDR3 residues: CSVERPTGVYEQYF. CDR3 sequence (DNA): TGCAGCGTTGAAAGGCCGACAGGGGTCTACGAGCAGTACTTC.

The chain links TRBV6-5 to TRBJ1-4, with 7 bases aligning to TRBD1. Trimming removed 3 bases from V and 8 bases from J; junction bases left unmatched: 6. The V gene's germline CDR1 is MNHEY and CDR2 SVGAGI. The CDR3 runs to 14 residues. CDR3 residues: CASSYSRQGEKLFF. For the CDR3, the DNA is TGTGCCAGCAGTTATTCAAGACAGGGCGAAAAACTGTTTTTT.

This clone appeared a single time. This chain connects TRBV29-1 to TRBJ1-2; D unclear. V gave up 1 base and J gave up 3 bases, with 6 bases separating them. The CDR3 consists of 12 residues. Germline CDR1 and CDR2: SQVTM and ANQGSEA. The chain's CDR3 is CSVEGSDYGYTF. The CDR3 region has the DNA TGCAGCGTTGAAGGCAGCGACTATGGCTACACCTTC.

V gene TRBV2 combines with J gene TRBJ1-1; no clear D gene. With 7 bases removed from V and 1 base from J, the gap between germline ends came to 16 bases. The CDR3 runs 15 residues. The germline CDR1 and CDR2 sequences are SNHLY and FYNNEI. CDR3 in amino acids: CASTRGLSGNTEAFF. For the CDR3, the DNA is TGTGCCAGCACCCGAGGCCTCTCAGGGAACACTGAAGCTTTCTTT.

This clone has more than one count but fewer than ten. This chain uses TRBV11-2 with TRBJ2-7; the D gene is possibly TRBD1 (5 bases). The germline gives CDR1 SGHAT, CDR2 FQNNGV. Trimming shortened V by 5 bases and J by 3 bases, and 14 bases separated the two germline ends. The CDR3 is 14 amino acids. CDR3 amino acids: CASSPGIRDYEQYF. In DNA, the CDR3 is TGTGCCAGCAGCCCAGGGATCAGAGACTACGAGCAGTACTTC.

Only one count was recorded for this clone. V gene TRBV9 combines with J gene TRBJ1-1; D not certain. V was shortened by 6 bases and J by 0 bases, with 9 bases between the two germline ends. The CDR3 spans 13 residues. Germline V gene lookup returns CDR1 SGDLS and CDR2 YYNGEE. The CDR3 here is CASTKGVNTEAFF. The CDR3 DNA is TGTGCCAGCACAAAAGGAGTGAACACTGAAGCTTTCTTT.

This chain connects TRBV19 to TRBJ1-5, with D tentatively TRBD1 (5 bases). V lost 4 bases and J lost 12, with 19 bases in between. The CDR3 is 14 amino acids. Germline V gives CDR1 LNHDA, CDR2 SQIVND (reference sequence). CDR3 loop: CASSRDVDDLGQHF. CDR3 in DNA: TGTGCCAGTAGTAGGGACGTTGACGATCTGGGCCAGCATTTT.

This chain links TRBV2 with TRBJ1-2; the D is unclear. The CDR3 runs 15 residues. V lost 4 bases, J lost 4 bases, and 16 bases lay in between. Germline V gene data show CDR1 as SNHLY and CDR2 as FYNNEI. CDR3 DNA sequence: TGTGCCAGCAGTGGGGGTCCAAACCTGGCCTATGGCTACACCTTC. Translating it yields CASSGGPNLAYGYTF.

The chain joins TRBV7-9 to TRBJ2-1; no definite D call. With 6 bases removed from V and 8 bases from J, the gap between germline ends came to 17 bases. The CDR3 is 14 residues long. Germline values: CDR1 SEHNR, CDR2 FQNEAQ (reference sequence). CDR3 amino acids: CASRPPARSDEQFF. The CDR3 DNA is TGTGCCAGCAGGCCTCCGGCCCGGAGCGATGAGCAGTTCTTC.